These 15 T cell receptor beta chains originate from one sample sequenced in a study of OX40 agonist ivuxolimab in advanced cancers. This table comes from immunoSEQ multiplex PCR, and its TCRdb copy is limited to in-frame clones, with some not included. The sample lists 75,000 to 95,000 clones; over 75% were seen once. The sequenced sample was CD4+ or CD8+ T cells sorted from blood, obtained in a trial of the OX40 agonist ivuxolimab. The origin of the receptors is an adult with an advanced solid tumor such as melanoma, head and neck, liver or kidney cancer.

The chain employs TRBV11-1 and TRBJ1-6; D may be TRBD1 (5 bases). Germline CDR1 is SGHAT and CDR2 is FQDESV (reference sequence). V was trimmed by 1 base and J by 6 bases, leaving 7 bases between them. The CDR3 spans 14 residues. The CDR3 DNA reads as TGTGCCAGCAGCTTAGAAGGGGTTAATTCACCCCTCCACTTT. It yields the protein CASSLEGVNSPLHF.

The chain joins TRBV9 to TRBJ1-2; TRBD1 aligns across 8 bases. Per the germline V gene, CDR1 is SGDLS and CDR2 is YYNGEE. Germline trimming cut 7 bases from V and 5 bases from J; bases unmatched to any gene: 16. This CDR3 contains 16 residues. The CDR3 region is CASHDRGHLKLYGYTF. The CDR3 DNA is TGTGCCAGCCATGACAGGGGTCACTTGAAACTTTATGGCTACACCTTC.

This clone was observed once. The CDR3 is CASSHDGTVSGNTIYF. DNA for the CDR3: TGTGCCAGCAGCCACGATGGGACTGTCTCTGGAAACACCATATATTTT. The genes are TRBV4-2 and TRBJ1-3; perhaps TRBD1 as D (5 bases). CDR1 and CDR2 (germline): LGHNA, YNFKEQ. CDR3 length: 16 residues. The V and J ends lost 3 bases and 0 bases respectively, with 12 bases between them.

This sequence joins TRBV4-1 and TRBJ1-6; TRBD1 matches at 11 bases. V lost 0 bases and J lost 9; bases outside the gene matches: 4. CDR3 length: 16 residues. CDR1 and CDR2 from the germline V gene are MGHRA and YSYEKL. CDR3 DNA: TGCGCCAGCAGCCAAGATCTGGACAGGGGGCTTTCACCCCTCCACTTT. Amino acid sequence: CASSQDLDRGLSPLHF.

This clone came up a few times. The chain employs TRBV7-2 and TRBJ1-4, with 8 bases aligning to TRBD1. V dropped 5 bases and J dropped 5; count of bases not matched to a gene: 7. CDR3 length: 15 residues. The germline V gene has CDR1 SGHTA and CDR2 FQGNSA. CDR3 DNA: TGTGCCAGCAGCAGCAGGGGGCACGGGAATGAAAAACTGTTTTTT. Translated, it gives CASSSRGHGNEKLFF.

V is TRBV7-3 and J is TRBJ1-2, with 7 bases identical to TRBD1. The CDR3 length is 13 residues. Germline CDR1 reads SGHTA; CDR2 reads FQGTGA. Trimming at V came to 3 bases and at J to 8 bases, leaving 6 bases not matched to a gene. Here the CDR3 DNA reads TGTGCCAGCAGCTTGACAGGGTTAGGCGGCTACACCTTC. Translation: CASSLTGLGGYTF. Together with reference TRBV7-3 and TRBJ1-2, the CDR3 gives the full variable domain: GAGVSQTPSNKVTEKGKYVELRCDPISGHTALYWYRQSLGQGPEFLIYFQGTGAADDSGLPNDRFFAVRPEGSVSTLKIQRTERGDSAVYLCASSLTGLGGYTFGSGTRLTVV.

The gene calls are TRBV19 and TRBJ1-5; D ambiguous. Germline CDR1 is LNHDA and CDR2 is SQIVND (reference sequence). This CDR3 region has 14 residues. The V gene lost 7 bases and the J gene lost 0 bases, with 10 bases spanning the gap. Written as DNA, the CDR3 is TGTGCCAGTATAGACTGGGGTAGCAATCAGCCCCAGCATTTT. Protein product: CASIDWGSNQPQHF. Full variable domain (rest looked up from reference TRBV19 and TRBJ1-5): DGGITQSPKYLFRKEGQNVTLSCEQNLNHDAMYWYRQDPGQGLRLIYYSQIVNDFQKGDIAEGYSVSREKKESFPLTVTSAQKNPTAFYLCASIDWGSNQPQHFGDGTRLSIL.

The CDR3 DNA follows: TGTGCCAGCAGCTACCTCGGACTAGCGGGGCAAGAGACCCAGTACTTC. Translation gives CASSYLGLAGQETQYF. The V gene is TRBV7-9, the J gene TRBJ2-5; 12 nucleotides match TRBD2. The CDR3 is made up of 16 amino acids. The V gene's germline CDR1 is SEHNR and CDR2 FQNEAQ (reference sequence). The trim removed 4 bases at V and 2 bases at J, leaving 5 bases unmatched. The full variable domain, in which reference TRBV7-9 and TRBJ2-5 provide the parts outside the CDR3, is DTGVSQNPRHKITKRGQNVTFRCDPISEHNRLYWYRQTLGQGPEFLTYFQNEAQLEKSRLLSDRFSAERPKGSFSTLEIQRTEQGDSAMYLCASSYLGLAGQETQYFGPGTRLLVL.

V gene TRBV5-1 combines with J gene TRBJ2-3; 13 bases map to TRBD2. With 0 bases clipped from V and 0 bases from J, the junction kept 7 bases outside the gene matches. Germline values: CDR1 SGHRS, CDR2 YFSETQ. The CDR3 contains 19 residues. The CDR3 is CASSLGRTSGGRSTDTQYF. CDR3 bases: TGCGCCAGCAGCTTGGGACGGACTAGCGGGGGTCGGAGCACAGATACGCAGTATTTT. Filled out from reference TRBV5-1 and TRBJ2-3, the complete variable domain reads KAGVTQTPRYLIKTRGQQVTLSCSPISGHRSVSWYQQTPGQGLQFLFEYFSETQRNKGNFPGRFSGRQFSNSRSEMNVSTLELGDSALYLCASSLGRTSGGRSTDTQYFGPGTRLTVL.

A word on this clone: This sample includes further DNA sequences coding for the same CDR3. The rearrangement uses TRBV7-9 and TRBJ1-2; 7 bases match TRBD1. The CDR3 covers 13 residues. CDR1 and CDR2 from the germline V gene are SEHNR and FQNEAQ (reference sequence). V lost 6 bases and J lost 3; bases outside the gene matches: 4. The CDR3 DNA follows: TGTGCCAGCAGTACCGGGACAGACTATGGCTACACCTTC. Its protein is CASSTGTDYGYTF.

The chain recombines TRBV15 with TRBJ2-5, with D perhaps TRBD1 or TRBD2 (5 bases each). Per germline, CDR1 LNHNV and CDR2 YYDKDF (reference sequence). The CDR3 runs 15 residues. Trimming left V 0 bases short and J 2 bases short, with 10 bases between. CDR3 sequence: CATSRDPGTQETQYF. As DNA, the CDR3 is TGTGCCACCAGCAGAGATCCCGGGACGCAAGAGACCCAGTACTTC.

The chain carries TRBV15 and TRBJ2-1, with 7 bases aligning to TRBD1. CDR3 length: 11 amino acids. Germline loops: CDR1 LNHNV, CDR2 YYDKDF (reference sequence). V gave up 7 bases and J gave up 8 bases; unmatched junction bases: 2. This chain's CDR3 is CATTDRDEQFF. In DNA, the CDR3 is TGTGCCACCACAGACAGGGATGAGCAGTTCTTC.

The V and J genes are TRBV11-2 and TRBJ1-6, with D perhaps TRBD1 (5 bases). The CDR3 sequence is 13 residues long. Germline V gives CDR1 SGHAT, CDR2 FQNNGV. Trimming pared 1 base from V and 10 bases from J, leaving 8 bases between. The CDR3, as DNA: TGTGCCAGCAGCTTAGGGGGGGAATCACCCCTCCACTTT. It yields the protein CASSLGGESPLHF.

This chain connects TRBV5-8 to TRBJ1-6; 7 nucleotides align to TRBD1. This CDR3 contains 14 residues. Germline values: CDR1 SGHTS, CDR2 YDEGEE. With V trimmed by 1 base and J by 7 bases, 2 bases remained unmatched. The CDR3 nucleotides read TGTGCCAGCAGCTTGAACAGGGGAAATTCACCCCTCCACTTT. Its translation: CASSLNRGNSPLHF.

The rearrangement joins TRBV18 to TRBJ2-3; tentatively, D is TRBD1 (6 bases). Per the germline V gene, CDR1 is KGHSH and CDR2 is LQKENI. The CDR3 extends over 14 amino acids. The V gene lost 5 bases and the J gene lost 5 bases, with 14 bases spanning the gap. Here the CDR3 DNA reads TGTGCCAGCTCAATACCAGGGGAGATAGATACGCAGTATTTT. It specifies CASSIPGEIDTQYF.